This T cell receptor beta chain is from a study of circulating and synovial CD4+ cells in juvenile arthritis. Study-wide results and limits: Compared with bulk blood, circulating pathogenic-like lymphocytes shared substantially more CDR3 sequences with synovial T cells. These repertoires were less diverse than bulk blood CD4 repertoires. T cell genome counts differed by at least an order of magnitude between CPL and CD4 samples.

Donors were patients with active juvenile idiopathic arthritis. For this clone: Its specificity is not known.

V dropped 6 bases and J dropped 3 bases, with 17 bases sitting between them. This CDR3 spans 16 amino acids. CDR1 and CDR2 (germline): ENHRY, SYGVKD. This table comes from immunoSEQ multiplex PCR, and its TCRdb copy is limited to in-frame clones, with some not included. The sample lists fewer than 35,000 clones; around 96% were seen once. The receptor's source is a human donor with juvenile idiopathic arthritis. The chain uses TRBV10-3 and TRBJ2-2, with D possibly matching TRBD2 (6 bases). Sequenced input: CD4+ T cells from blood. CDR3 residues: CAISVRLGTHTGELFF. CDR3 in DNA: TGTGCCATCAGCGTACGCCTCGGGACTCACACCGGGGAGCTGTTTTTT.